This T cell receptor (beta chain) was obtained from a study of T cell clonotyping in hematopoietic cell transplantation. Study outcomes and limitations: Pathologically expanded recipient clonotypes increased progressively from day 30 to day 180 as diversity fell. Few recipient clonotypes overlapped donors; over 95% were de novo at given depth. Broader posttransplant TCR repertoire diversity was predicted by graft donor and pretransplant recipient Inverse Simpson Index values. Cells were unsorted, so CD4 and CD8 contributions were not separated.

Assay used: immunoSEQ multiplex PCR; TCRdb lists only in-frame clones, some missing. This table holds around 9,700 clones, 89% found once. The CDR3 covers 15 residues. Trimming removed 5 bases from V and 0 bases from J; junction bases left unmatched: 5. Germline V gene lookup returns CDR1 LNHDA and CDR2 SQIVND (reference sequence). With regard to this clone: Its specificity is not known.

The sequence derives from a male patient aged 55 to 69 who had an allogeneic stem cell transplant from an unrelated donor, so the T cells may come from the graft donor. Some clones in this sample may be carry-over from other donors' samples. V is TRBV19 and J is TRBJ2-3, with TRBD1 matching over 7 bases. The input for sequencing was PBMCs, taken 180 days after allogeneic stem cell transplant. CDR3 protein: CASSSEGASTDTQYF. As DNA, the CDR3 is TGTGCCAGTAGTTCAGAGGGGGCGAGCACAGATACGCAGTATTTT.